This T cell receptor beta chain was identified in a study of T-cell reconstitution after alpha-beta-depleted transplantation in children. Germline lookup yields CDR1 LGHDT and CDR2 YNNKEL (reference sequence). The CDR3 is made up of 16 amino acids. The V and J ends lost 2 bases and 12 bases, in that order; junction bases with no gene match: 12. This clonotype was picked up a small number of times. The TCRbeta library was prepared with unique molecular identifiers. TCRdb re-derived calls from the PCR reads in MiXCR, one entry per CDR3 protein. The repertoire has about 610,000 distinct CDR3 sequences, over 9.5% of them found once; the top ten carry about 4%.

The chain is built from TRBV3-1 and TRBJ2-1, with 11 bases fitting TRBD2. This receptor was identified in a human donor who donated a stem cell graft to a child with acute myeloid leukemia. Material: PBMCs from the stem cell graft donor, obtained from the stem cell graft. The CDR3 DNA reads TGTGCCAGCAGCCAAATTTCACTAGCGGGGGTCCGGGTGCAGTTCTTC. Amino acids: CASSQISLAGVRVQFF.